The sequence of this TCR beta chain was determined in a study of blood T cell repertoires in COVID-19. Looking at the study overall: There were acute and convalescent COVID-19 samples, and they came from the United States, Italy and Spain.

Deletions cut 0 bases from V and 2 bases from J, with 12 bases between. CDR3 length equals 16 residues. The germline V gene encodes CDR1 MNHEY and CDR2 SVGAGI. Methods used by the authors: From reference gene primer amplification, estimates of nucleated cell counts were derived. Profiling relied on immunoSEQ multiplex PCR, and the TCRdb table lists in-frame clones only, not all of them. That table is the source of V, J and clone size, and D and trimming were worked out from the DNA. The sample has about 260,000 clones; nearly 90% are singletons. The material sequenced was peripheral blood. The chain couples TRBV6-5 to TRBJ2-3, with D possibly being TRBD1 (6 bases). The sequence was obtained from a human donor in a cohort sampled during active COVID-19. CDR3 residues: CASSYSMGTLTDTQYF. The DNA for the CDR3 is TGTGCCAGCAGTTACTCGATGGGGACACTCACAGATACGCAGTATTTT.